This T cell receptor beta chain was sequenced in a study of control samples from healthy donors and cancer patients. This clone occurred once. Clones were sequenced by immunoSEQ multiplex PCR, and TCRdb holds only the in-frame ones, with some missing. The data contain more than 95,000 clones, roughly 91% of them singletons. The CDR3 covers 16 residues. V lost 1 base to trimming and J lost 1 base, with 12 bases between them. The germline gives CDR1 SGHAT, CDR2 FQNNGV. The chain joins TRBV11-2 to TRBJ2-3; D may match TRBD1 or TRBD2 (5 bases each). The source material was PBMCs. The TCR sequence derives from a man aged 60 to 69 with lung cancer. The CDR3 DNA reads as TGTGCCAGCAGCTTAGTCCCGGGACGGGGCACAGATACGCAGTATTTT. Residues: CASSLVPGRGTDTQYF. The full variable domain, its missing parts supplied by reference TRBV11-2 and TRBJ2-3, is EAGVAQSPRYKIIEKRQSVAFWCNPISGHATLYWYQQILGQGPKLLIQFQNNGVVDDSQLPKDRFSAERLKGVDSTLKIQPAKLEDSAVYLCASSLVPGRGTDTQYFGPGTRLTVL.